This TCR beta chain comes out of a study of PD-L1 blockade in urothelial cancer. Study-level information: Among blood samples, the median T cell count was approximately 150,000.

Each PCR reaction had synthetic TCR analog templates spiked into it. TCRdb's copy holds only in-frame clones and misses some; the assay was immunoSEQ multiplex PCR. This sample has some 54,000 clones, with 84% found just once. With 7 bases removed from V and 1 base from J, the gap between germline ends came to 8 bases. The length of the CDR3 is 12 residues. In germline, CDR1 is SGHRS, CDR2 YFSETQ. The clonotype originates from a man aged 35 to 55 with urothelial cancer. Sequencing used PBMCs, obtained around atezolizumab (anti-PD-L1) treatment. The V and J genes are TRBV5-1 and TRBJ1-1; D ambiguous. CDR3 sequence reads: CASRHQNTEAFF. Written as DNA, the CDR3 is TGCGCCAGCCGACACCAGAACACTGAAGCTTTCTTT.